This is a list of T cell receptor beta chains from one sample in a study of shared clonotypes between healthy human individuals. TCRdb's copy holds only in-frame clones and misses some; the assay was immunoSEQ multiplex PCR. The sample includes approximately 810,000 clones, about 91% of them seen just once. The sequencing input was naive CD8+ T cells sorted from blood. The source of these receptors is a man younger than 40 in good health. CDR3s include the opening cysteine and the closing phenylalanine or tryptophan. A D gene is named only where the DNA matches it firmly. Only some rows state a clone size, as once, few, many or a class for expanded clones.

V	J	D	size	CDR3	DNA
TRBV5-4	TRBJ2-7	TRBD1	NA	CASSGQGSYEQYF	TGTGCCAGCAGCGGACAGGGATCCTACGAGCAGTACTTC
TRBV27	TRBJ2-1	TRBD2	NA	CASSLSSGVSYNEQFF	TGTGCCAGCAGTTTGTCTAGCGGGGTCTCCTACAATGAGCAGTTCTTC
TRBV27	TRBJ2-1	NA	NA	CASSLWRPMGGASYNEQFF	TGTGCCAGCAGTTTATGGAGACCAATGGGCGGGGCTAGTTACAATGAGCAGTTCTTC
TRBV6-5	TRBJ2-7	NA	NA	CASSSLGVYEQYF	TGTGCCAGCAGTAGTCTAGGGGTCTACGAGCAGTACTTC
TRBV4-1	TRBJ2-3	NA	NA	CASSQVADVDTQYF	TGCGCCAGCAGCCAAGTAGCGGACGTGGATACGCAGTATTTT
TRBV7-9	TRBJ2-7	NA	NA	CASSFTGASYEQYF	TGTGCCAGCAGCTTCACAGGCGCCTCCTACGAGCAGTACTTC
TRBV6-5	TRBJ2-1	TRBD2	NA	CASSYGTSGDNEQFF	TGTGCCAGCAGTTACGGGACTAGCGGAGACAATGAGCAGTTCTTC
TRBV7-6	TRBJ2-1	NA	NA	CASSLEVSDLYRPLDNEQFF	TGTGCCAGCAGCTTAGAAGTTTCGGACCTGTATCGCCCGTTAGACAATGAGCAGTTCTTC
TRBV7-9	TRBJ2-5	TRBD2	NA	CASNRGGGETQYF	TGTGCCAGCAACCGCGGGGGGGGAGAGACCCAGTACTTC
TRBV13	TRBJ2-7	NA	NA	CASSLMTEYYEQYF	TGTGCCAGCAGCTTAATGACAGAATACTACGAGCAGTACTTC
TRBV15	TRBJ2-2	TRBD2	NA	CATSRGLAGVDTGELFF	TGTGCCACCAGCAGAGGGCTAGCGGGAGTGGATACCGGGGAGCTGTTTTTT
TRBV4-2	TRBJ2-1	TRBD2	NA	CASSQDGSGGPSYNEQFF	TGTGCCAGCAGCCAAGACGGGAGCGGGGGCCCCTCCTACAATGAGCAGTTCTTC
TRBV15	TRBJ2-7	NA	NA	CATSRDSNPDATYEQYF	TGTGCCACCAGCAGAGATTCCAATCCCGACGCAACCTACGAGCAGTACTTC
TRBV11-3	TRBJ2-2	TRBD2	NA	CASSPGLAGGWDGELFF	TGTGCCAGCAGCCCTGGACTAGCGGGAGGATGGGACGGGGAGCTGTTTTTT
TRBV30	TRBJ2-7	TRBD1	NA	CAWSDGTGSNEQYF	TGTGCCTGGAGTGACGGGACAGGGAGCAACGAGCAGTACTTC
TRBV5-1	TRBJ2-7	NA	few	CASSLEVSNEQYF	TGCGCCAGCAGCTTGGAAGTCAGTAACGAGCAGTACTTC
TRBV5-1	TRBJ1-2	NA	NA	CASSTEGNGYTF	TGCGCCAGCAGCACGGAAGGGAATGGCTACACCTTC
TRBV2	TRBJ2-7	NA	NA	CASSRSYEQYF	TGTGCCAGTAGCCGATCCTACGAGCAGTACTTC
TRBV7-9	TRBJ2-2	TRBD1	NA	CASVTGTGVSGELFF	TGTGCCAGCGTAACCGGGACAGGGGTGAGCGGGGAGCTGTTTTTT
TRBV30	TRBJ2-7	NA	NA	CAWGGDLSYEQYF	TGTGCCTGGGGTGGGGACTTGTCCTACGAGCAGTACTTC
TRBV11-3	TRBJ2-2	TRBD1	NA	CASSQRTGTVNTGELFF	TGTGCCAGCAGCCAACGGACCGGGACAGTCAACACCGGGGAGCTGTTTTTT
TRBV5-4	TRBJ2-1	NA	NA	CASSEGVSGEQFF	TGTGCCAGCAGCGAGGGTGTTAGCGGAGAGCAGTTCTTC